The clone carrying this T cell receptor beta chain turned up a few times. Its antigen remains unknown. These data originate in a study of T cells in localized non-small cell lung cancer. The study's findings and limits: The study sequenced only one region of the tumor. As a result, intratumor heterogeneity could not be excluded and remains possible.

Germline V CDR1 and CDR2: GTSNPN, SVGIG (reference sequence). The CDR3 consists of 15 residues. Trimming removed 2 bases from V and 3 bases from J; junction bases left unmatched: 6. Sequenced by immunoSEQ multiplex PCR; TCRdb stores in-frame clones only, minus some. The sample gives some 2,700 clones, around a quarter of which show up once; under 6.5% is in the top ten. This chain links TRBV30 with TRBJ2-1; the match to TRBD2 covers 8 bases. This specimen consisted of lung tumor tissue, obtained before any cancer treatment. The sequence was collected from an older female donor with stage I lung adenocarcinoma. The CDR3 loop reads CAWSSERELYNEQFF. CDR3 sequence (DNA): TGTGCCTGGAGTTCCGAGCGGGAGCTCTACAATGAGCAGTTCTTC.